This is a list of T cell receptor beta chains from one sample in a study of identical twins. TCRdb independently ran MiXCR on the 5' RACE reads; one entry per CDR3 protein. The table has under 900,000 distinct CDR3 sequences, around a sixth seen once; the top ten hold roughly 14%. The same data also went into a second study, on T cells expressing NK-cell markers.

Sequencing input: PBMCs. All receptors come from a woman in her late teens or twenties in good health. Both conserved end residues are part of each CDR3. Each record gives: V gene, clone size, D gene, J gene, CDR3 protein, CDR3 DNA. A D gene is named only where the DNA matches it firmly. For some rows the clone size is stated as once, few or many, or as a class when expanded; others skip it.

TRBV12-3/TRBV12-4	-	-	TRBJ2-4	CASSLLQGAKNIQYF	TGTGCCAGCAGTCTACTACAGGGAGCCAAAAACATTCAGTACTTC
TRBV12-3/TRBV12-4	few	-	TRBJ2-3	CASSLAGRDTDTQYF	TGTGCCAGCAGTTTAGCAGGGAGAGACACAGATACGCAGTATTTT
TRBV5-1	few	TRBD2	TRBJ2-3	CASSLERGKQYF	TGCGCCAGCAGCTTGGAGCGGGGAAAGCAGTATTTT
TRBV21-1	-	-	TRBJ2-2	CASNPRQNTGELFF	TGTGCCAGCAATCCTCGACAGAACACCGGGGAGCTGTTTTTT
TRBV5-1	few	TRBD1	TRBJ2-7	CASSRRQGESHEQYF	TGCGCCAGCAGCAGAAGACAGGGAGAGTCCCACGAGCAGTACTTC
TRBV4-3	once	TRBD2	TRBJ2-5	CASSPSVLAGEETQYF	TGCGCCAGCAGCCCCTCAGTCCTAGCGGGAGAAGAGACCCAGTACTTC
TRBV10-1	-	TRBD2	TRBJ2-3	CASSPRTSGHSTDTQYF	TGCGCCAGCAGTCCCAGGACTAGCGGACATAGCACAGATACGCAGTATTTT
TRBV7-2	-	-	TRBJ2-5	CASSRRVGETQYF	TGTGCCAGCAGCCGCAGGGTGGGGGAGACCCAGTACTTC
TRBV15	-	-	TRBJ1-2	CATSSRRGRDSDYGYTF	TGTGCCACCAGTTCCCGGAGGGGCAGGGACTCGGACTATGGCTACACCTTC
TRBV10-3	-	TRBD1	TRBJ1-1	CAITQTGGITEAFF	TGTGCCATCACCCAGACAGGGGGCATCACTGAAGCTTTCTTT
TRBV5-1	few	-	TRBJ1-1	CASSLGGSHTEAFF	TGCGCCAGCAGCTTGGGAGGCAGCCACACTGAAGCTTTCTTT
TRBV20-1	few	TRBD2	TRBJ2-1	CSASLQREADEQFF	TGCAGTGCTAGTCTTCAGCGGGAGGCCGATGAGCAGTTCTTC
TRBV12-3/TRBV12-4	-	-	TRBJ2-5	CASIGYSETQYF	TGTGCCAGCATCGGGTATTCGGAGACCCAGTACTTC
TRBV29-1	-	TRBD2	TRBJ2-5	CSVVLAGQETQYF	TGCAGCGTTGTTCTAGCGGGGCAAGAGACCCAGTACTTC
TRBV5-1	few	TRBD1	TRBJ1-1	CASSFLQGVMDTEAFF	TGCGCCAGCAGCTTCCTACAGGGGGTGATGGACACTGAAGCTTTCTTT
TRBV29-1	few	TRBD2	TRBJ2-7	CSVEVLLASGAISYEQYF	TGCAGCGTTGAAGTCCTACTCGCTAGCGGGGCTATCTCCTACGAGCAGTACTTC
TRBV5-1	many	TRBD1	TRBJ1-6	CASSFGRQGDSPLHF	TGCGCCAGCAGCTTCGGACGACAGGGGGATTCACCCCTCCACTTT
TRBV2	many	TRBD1	TRBJ2-2	CASRDRANTGELFF	TGTGCCAGCCGCGACAGGGCGAACACCGGGGAGCTGTTTTTT
TRBV3-1	many	-	TRBJ2-1	CASSQLGEQFF	TGTGCCAGCAGCCAGCTAGGGGAGCAGTTCTTC
TRBV15	few	TRBD2	TRBJ2-1	CATSIGLAGDEQFF	TGTGCCACCAGCATCGGACTAGCGGGAGATGAGCAGTTCTTC
TRBV5-1	-	-	TRBJ2-1	CASSSWDEQFF	TGCGCCAGCAGCTCTTGGGATGAGCAGTTCTTC
TRBV16	-	TRBD2	TRBJ2-1	CASSQSITSGSNEQFF	TGTGCCAGCAGCCAATCTATAACTAGCGGGAGCAATGAGCAGTTCTTC
TRBV20-1	few	TRBD1	TRBJ2-7	CSARGTGIYEQYF	TGCAGTGCTAGGGGGACAGGGATCTACGAGCAGTACTTC
TRBV27	few	-	TRBJ1-2	CASRPAGAYGYTF	TGTGCCAGCAGGCCAGCAGGGGCTTATGGCTACACCTTC
TRBV6-6	few	-	TRBJ2-7	CASLGAYEQYF	TGTGCCAGCCTCGGGGCCTACGAGCAGTACTTC
TRBV12-3/TRBV12-4	-	TRBD1	TRBJ1-1	CASRRGDRAREAFF	TGTGCCAGCAGACGTGGGGACAGGGCTAGAGAAGCTTTCTTT
TRBV12-3/TRBV12-4	-	-	TRBJ2-3	CASSYSSGGRDTQYF	TGTGCCAGCAGTTACTCTTCCGGAGGGAGGGATACGCAGTATTTT
TRBV12-3/TRBV12-4	many	-	TRBJ2-5	CASSPGNQETQYF	TGTGCCAGCAGTCCCGGGAACCAAGAGACCCAGTACTTC
TRBV4-3	few	-	TRBJ1-1	CASSQDRGALNTEAFF	TGCGCCAGCAGCCAAGATAGGGGGGCGTTGAACACTGAAGCTTTCTTT
TRBV12-3/TRBV12-4	-	-	TRBJ2-7	CASGGTLSEADF	TGTGCCAGCGGAGGGACGCTGAGTGAGGCAGACTTC
TRBV7-6	many	TRBD2	TRBJ2-1	CASSLVWTSGRNEQFF	TGTGCCAGCAGCTTAGTTTGGACTAGCGGGAGGAATGAGCAGTTCTTC
TRBV12-3/TRBV12-4	many	TRBD1	TRBJ2-7	CASSLAGGYEQYF	TGTGCCAGCAGCTTAGCAGGGGGCTACGAGCAGTACTTC
TRBV10-3	many	-	TRBJ1-5	CAISDPGRLSNQPQHF	TGTGCCATCAGTGACCCTGGGAGGCTGAGCAATCAGCCCCAGCATTTT
TRBV10-1	-	-	TRBJ2-3	CASQRGDTQYF	TGCGCCAGCCAAAGGGGAGATACGCAGTATTTT
TRBV9	-	-	TRBJ2-2	CASSTTGHGGFGELFF	TGTGCCAGCAGCACCACGGGACACGGCGGGTTCGGGGAGCTGTTTTTT
TRBV3-1	-	TRBD1	TRBJ2-2	CASSHRQGSTGELFF	TGTGCCAGCAGCCACCGACAGGGAAGCACCGGGGAGCTGTTTTTT
TRBV20-1	few	-	TRBJ2-7	CSASRGFYEQYF	TGCAGTGCTTCAAGGGGGTTCTACGAGCAGTACTTC
TRBV20-1	many	-	TRBJ2-7	CSARQDEGFYEQYF	TGCAGTGCCCGGCAAGACGAAGGTTTCTACGAGCAGTACTTC
TRBV7-9	medium-sized	TRBD1	TRBJ2-1	CASSDTGGAYYNEQFF	TGTGCCAGCAGCGATACAGGGGGCGCCTACTACAATGAGCAGTTCTTC